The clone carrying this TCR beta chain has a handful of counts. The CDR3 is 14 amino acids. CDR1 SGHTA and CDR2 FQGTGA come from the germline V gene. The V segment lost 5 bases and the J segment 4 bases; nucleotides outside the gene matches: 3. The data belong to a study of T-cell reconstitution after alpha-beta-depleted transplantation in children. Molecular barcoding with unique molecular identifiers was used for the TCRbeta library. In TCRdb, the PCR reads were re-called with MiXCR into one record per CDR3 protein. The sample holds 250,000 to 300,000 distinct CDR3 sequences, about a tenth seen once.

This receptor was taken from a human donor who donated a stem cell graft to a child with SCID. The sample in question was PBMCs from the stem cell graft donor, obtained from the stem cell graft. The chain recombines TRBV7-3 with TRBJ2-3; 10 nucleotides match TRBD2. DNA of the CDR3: TGTGCCAGCAGCCACGGACTAGCGGCAGATACGCAGTATTTT. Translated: CASSHGLAADTQYF.